These 21 T cell receptor beta chains were sequenced from one sample in a study of cytomegalovirus exposure and HLA in healthy donors. Clones were read by immunoSEQ multiplex PCR, and TCRdb kept only the in-frame ones, dropping some. The data show 100,000 to 120,000 clones, approximately 85% seen once. Material: PBMCs. The origin of the receptors is a woman under 30 in good health and CMV-seronegative.

V gene TRBV18 combines with J gene TRBJ1-1; a weak D match, TRBD1 (5 bases). The CDR3 sequence is 14 residues long. V gave up 4 bases and J gave up 1 base, with 10 bases separating them. Per germline, CDR1 KGHSH and CDR2 LQKENI. CDR3 amino acids: CASSRGTGNTEAFF. Written as DNA, the CDR3 is TGTGCCAGCTCACGTGGTACAGGGAACACTGAAGCTTTCTTT.

The V and J genes are TRBV30 and TRBJ2-2; weak D call: TRBD1 (6 bases). This CDR3 contains 14 residues. Germline loops: CDR1 GTSNPN, CDR2 SVGIG (reference sequence). With 5 bases removed from V and 2 bases from J, the gap between germline ends came to 12 bases. The CDR3 here is CAWVGQLNTGELFF. The CDR3 coding sequence is TGTGCCTGGGTCGGACAGTTAAACACCGGGGAGCTGTTTTTT.

The J gene is TRBJ1-4, the V gene TRBV7-9, with 12 bases lining up with TRBD1. Germline CDR1 is SEHNR and CDR2 is FQNEAQ (reference sequence). The CDR3 runs 17 residues. V shed 3 bases, J shed 3 bases, and the junction held 5 bases outside the gene matches. This CDR3 is CASSFRDRGLANEKLFF. DNA of the CDR3: TGTGCCAGCAGCTTCCGGGACAGGGGGCTTGCTAATGAAAAACTGTTTTTT.

V usage is TRBV5-6 and J usage is TRBJ1-1; D is possibly TRBD1 (6 bases). Germline V gene data show CDR1 as SGHDT and CDR2 as YYEEEE. V was shortened by 0 bases and J by 3 bases, with 9 bases between the two germline ends. The length of the CDR3 is 14 residues. The CDR3 loop reads CASSLDRDHTEAFF. The CDR3 DNA sequence: TGTGCCAGCAGCTTGGACAGGGATCACACTGAAGCTTTCTTT.

The gene calls are TRBV21-1 and TRBJ1-6. TRBV21-1 represents a pseudogene. This CDR3 contains 14 residues. The CDR3 DNA sequence: TGTGCCAGCAGCAAGAGCTCCTATAATTCACCCCTCCACTTT. Translating gives CASSKSSYNSPLHF.

V is TRBV27 and J is TRBJ1-1; TRBD1 matches 7 bases. The ends lost 5 bases at V and 8 bases at J; junction bases unmatched: 5. Germline CDR1 and CDR2: MNHEY and SMNVEV (reference sequence). The CDR3 spans 12 residues. For the CDR3, the DNA is TGTGCCAGCAGTATTAGGGGACAGGAAGCTTTCTTT. It translates to CASSIRGQEAFF.

The CDR3 DNA is TGTGCCAGTAGTATACGGGAGAACACTGAAGCTTTCTTT. Translating gives CASSIRENTEAFF. The gene calls are TRBV19 and TRBJ1-1; no definite D call. The V gene lost 2 bases and the J gene lost 1 base, with 5 bases spanning the gap. CDR1 and CDR2 (germline): LNHDA, SQIVND (reference sequence). The CDR3 has 13 amino acids.

The chain joins TRBV2 to TRBJ2-1, with D perhaps TRBD2 (6 bases). Germline CDR1 and CDR2: SNHLY and FYNNEI. V was clipped by 0 bases and J by 10 bases, with 22 bases between them. CDR3 length: 17 residues. This CDR3 is CASSEAAGLSTELEQFF. The CDR3, as DNA: TGTGCCAGCAGTGAAGCTGCGGGACTCAGCACGGAACTCGAGCAGTTCTTC.

This clone showed up just once. The chain joins TRBV30 to TRBJ1-4, with TRBD1 matching over 7 bases. CDR1 GTSNPN and CDR2 SVGIG come from the germline V gene (reference sequence). V was clipped by 6 bases and J by 7 bases; unmatched bases: 11. CDR3 length: 14 residues. CDR3 bases: TGTGCCTGTCTGTCAGGGGGGACGGGTGAAAAACTGTTTTTT. Protein product: CACLSGGTGEKLFF.

V and J are TRBV28 and TRBJ1-1; TRBD1 matches 11 bases. V lost 5 bases to trimming and J lost 6 bases; unmatched junction nucleotides: 5. The CDR3 has 14 amino acids. Per the germline V gene, CDR1 is MDHEN and CDR2 is SYDVKM. CDR3 residues: CASSEDRGLAEAFF. CDR3 nucleotides: TGTGCCAGCAGTGAGGACAGGGGGCTTGCTGAAGCTTTCTTT.

The chain couples TRBV4-2 to TRBJ1-2; no firm D call. CDR3 length: 16 residues. V lost 0 bases, J lost 2 bases, and 13 bases lay in between. The V gene's germline CDR1 is LGHNA and CDR2 YNFKEQ. This CDR3 is CASSQDDGLVNYGYTF. As DNA, the CDR3 is TGTGCCAGCAGCCAAGATGATGGCCTAGTAAACTATGGCTACACCTTC.

This clone was picked up a small number of times. The V and J genes are TRBV27 and TRBJ1-5; no reliable D call. Between the trimmed V and J ends, which lost 1 base and 5 bases, there was a span of 9 bases. The CDR3 is 14 residues long. Per the germline V gene, CDR1 is MNHEY and CDR2 is SMNVEV (reference sequence). The CDR3 spells CASSLYGDYQPQHF. CDR3 nucleotide sequence: TGTGCCAGCAGTTTATACGGGGATTATCAGCCCCAGCATTTT.

Points on this clone: At one end the junction does not follow the germline gene, possibly because of a read error. Written as DNA, the CDR3 is TGCGCCAGCAGTCAAGGCGGGGGTGGCTACACCTTC. Encoded protein: CASSQGGGGYTF. J is TRBJ1-2 and V is TRBV4-1; D might be TRBD1 (5 bases). Germline loops: CDR1 MGHRA, CDR2 YSYEKL. The CDR3 extends over 12 amino acids.

For the CDR3, the DNA is TGTGCCAGCAGCTTTTACAGGGGGGAAGACACTGAAGCTTTCTTT. It translates to CASSFYRGEDTEAFF. The chain is built from TRBV7-9 and TRBJ1-1; 8 positions agree with TRBD1. Germline V gene lookup returns CDR1 SEHNR and CDR2 FQNEAQ (reference sequence). The V and J ends lost 3 bases and 3 bases, in that order; junction bases with no gene match: 6. The CDR3 is made up of 15 amino acids.

The chain employs TRBV25-1 and TRBJ2-7; the match to TRBD1 covers 7 bases. The CDR3 has 16 residues. Germline lookup yields CDR1 MGHDK and CDR2 SYGVNS. V lost 7 bases and J lost 5; bases outside the gene matches: 17. CDR3 nucleotide sequence: TGTGCCAGCACTAATAGACAGGGCAGCCTTGCCGACGAGCAGTACTTC. Protein sequence: CASTNRQGSLADEQYF.

The rearrangement links TRBV7-9 to TRBJ1-1, with D perhaps TRBD1 (6 bases). The CDR3 runs 14 residues. V was shortened by 5 bases and J by 4 bases, with 14 bases between the two germline ends. The V gene's germline CDR1 is SEHNR and CDR2 FQNEAQ (reference sequence). CDR3 nucleotide sequence: TGTGCCAGCAGCCTACGGACAGACGGCACTGAAGCTTTCTTT. Protein product: CASSLRTDGTEAFF.

This chain's CDR3 is CASLNRTASNYGYTF. The DNA for the CDR3 is TGTGCCAGCCTCAACCGGACAGCTTCTAACTATGGCTACACCTTC. V usage is TRBV6-6 and J usage is TRBJ1-2; tentative D call: TRBD1 (6 bases). Trimming cost V 8 bases and J 0 bases, with 16 bases left between them. This CDR3 contains 15 residues. The V gene's germline CDR1 is MNHNY and CDR2 SVGAGI (reference sequence).

This chain connects TRBV5-1 to TRBJ2-7; TRBD1 matches at 12 bases. Germline-derived CDR1 and CDR2 are SGHRS and YFSETQ. This CDR3 is built from 17 residues. V trimming: 1 base; J trimming: 1 base; junction bases outside the gene matches: 6. CDR3 residues: CASSLPGQGAWSYEQYF. The CDR3 nucleotides are TGCGCCAGCAGCTTGCCGGGACAGGGGGCTTGGTCCTACGAGCAGTACTTC.

This clone was observed a single time. J is TRBJ1-2 and V is TRBV6-5; tentative D call: TRBD1 (6 bases). The CDR3 covers 13 residues. V lost 8 bases and J 7 bases, leaving 17 bases between the germline ends. CDR1 MNHEY and CDR2 SVGAGI come from the germline V gene. The CDR3 coding sequence is TGTGCCAGCCTGGGCGGGGGGCGGCGTGGCTACACCTTC. Its protein is CASLGGGRRGYTF.

The chain combines TRBV14 with TRBJ2-7; weak D call: TRBD1 (6 bases). The CDR3 is 14 amino acids. Germline V gene sequence: CDR1 SGHDN, CDR2 FVKESK. V shed 0 bases and J shed 2 bases, with 8 bases lying between them. CDR3 residues: CASSQDTGTYEQYF. In nucleotides, the CDR3 is TGTGCCAGCAGCCAAGATACAGGGACCTACGAGCAGTACTTC.

This chain joins TRBV10-3 and TRBJ2-2; D possibly corresponds to TRBD2 (6 bases). Germline values: CDR1 ENHRY, CDR2 SYGVKD. The CDR3 is 14 residues long. Trimming shortened V by 3 bases and J by 5 bases, and 10 bases separated the two germline ends. CDR3 loop: CAISDHGGTGELFF. CDR3 nucleotide sequence: TGTGCCATCAGTGATCACGGAGGGACCGGGGAGCTGTTTTTT.